These T cell receptor beta chains were read from a single sample in a study of blood T cell repertoires in COVID-19. TCRdb keeps only in-frame clones here, not all; method: immunoSEQ multiplex PCR. The repertoire holds 180,000 or so clones, with about 90% as singletons. Input material: PBMCs or T cells enriched from blood (not recorded which). Receptors originate from a human donor with acute COVID-19. The donor label of this sample is uncertain. Both conserved end residues are part of each CDR3. The D gene is left open where the match is weak. Expanded clones get a size class; other rows say once, few or many, or leave the size out.

j_gene: TRBJ2-5
abundance: NA
d_gene: TRBD2
v_gene: TRBV11-3
CDR3nt: TGTGCCAGCAGCTTATCTAGCGGGGAAGAGACCCAGTACTTC
CDR3aa: CASSLSSGEETQYF

j_gene: TRBJ1-1
abundance: once
d_gene: TRBD1
v_gene: TRBV19
CDR3nt: TGTGCCAGTAGTCCCGGGACAGGGGGACTAGAGGCTTTCTTT
CDR3aa: CASSPGTGGLEAFF

j_gene: TRBJ1-6
abundance: NA
d_gene: NA
v_gene: TRBV6-1
CDR3nt: TGTGCCAGCAGTGAATGGCGGTCGAATTCACCCCTCCACTTT
CDR3aa: CASSEWRSNSPLHF

j_gene: TRBJ2-7
abundance: NA
d_gene: NA
v_gene: TRBV7-9
CDR3nt: TGTGCCAGCAGCTCGGTTCTAGGTAGTTCCTACGAGCAGTACTTC
CDR3aa: CASSSVLGSSYEQYF

j_gene: TRBJ2-3
abundance: few
d_gene: NA
v_gene: TRBV19
CDR3nt: TGTGCCAGTAGTATGTGGGGGACAACAGATACGCAGTATTTT
CDR3aa: CASSMWGTTDTQYF

j_gene: TRBJ1-6
abundance: once
d_gene: TRBD1
v_gene: TRBV9
CDR3nt: TGTGCCAGCAGCATGGGACAGACTAATTCACCCCTCCACTTT
CDR3aa: CASSMGQTNSPLHF

j_gene: TRBJ2-7
abundance: NA
d_gene: NA
v_gene: TRBV9
CDR3nt: TGTGCCAGCAGCGTAGCCCAGGGCTACGAGCAGTACTTC
CDR3aa: CASSVAQGYEQYF

j_gene: TRBJ2-7
abundance: NA
d_gene: NA
v_gene: TRBV30
CDR3nt: TGTGCCTCCCGAAGGGGGTTAGGATACGAGCAGTACTTC
CDR3aa: CASRRGLGYEQYF

j_gene: TRBJ1-2
abundance: NA
d_gene: TRBD1
v_gene: TRBV7-2
CDR3nt: TGTGCCAGCAGCTTAGGGAACAGGGGTAAGGACTATGGCTACACCTTC
CDR3aa: CASSLGNRGKDYGYTF

j_gene: TRBJ2-1
abundance: NA
d_gene: NA
v_gene: TRBV29-1
CDR3nt: TGCAGCGTTGTGTCTAGGCTGGTCTTAAATGAGCAGTTCTTC
CDR3aa: CSVVSRLVLNEQFF

j_gene: TRBJ1-2
abundance: NA
d_gene: NA
v_gene: TRBV20-1
CDR3nt: TGCAGTGCTAGGCGTGACTATGGCTACACCTTC
CDR3aa: CSARRDYGYTF

j_gene: TRBJ2-7
abundance: NA
d_gene: NA
v_gene: TRBV3-1/TRBV3-2
CDR3nt: TGTGCCAGCAGGCGGTCGGGCTACGAGCAGTACTTC
CDR3aa: CASRRSGYEQYF

j_gene: TRBJ1-2
abundance: NA
d_gene: NA
v_gene: TRBV29-1
CDR3nt: TGCAGCGTTGACATTAACTATGGCTACACCTTC
CDR3aa: CSVDINYGYTF

j_gene: TRBJ2-2
abundance: once
d_gene: TRBD2
v_gene: TRBV9
CDR3nt: TGTGCCAGCAGCGTAGCCCCACACAGGAGCAAAGCGGGGGGCTACCTCACCGGGGAGCTGTTTTTT
CDR3aa: CASSVAPHRSKAGGYLTGELFF

j_gene: TRBJ2-1
abundance: NA
d_gene: TRBD2
v_gene: TRBV15
CDR3nt: TGTGCCACCAAGGGTGAAGGCGGGGGGGCCCGTAATGAGCAGTTCTTC
CDR3aa: CATKGEGGGARNEQFF

j_gene: TRBJ2-3
abundance: NA
d_gene: TRBD2
v_gene: TRBV10-3
CDR3nt: TGTGCCATCAGTGGGTCGGGGGGTGGGACAGATACGCAGTATTTT
CDR3aa: CAISGSGGGTDTQYF

j_gene: TRBJ1-3
abundance: NA
d_gene: NA
v_gene: TRBV20-1
CDR3nt: TGCAGTGCTAGTGGACAGAGCTCTGGAAACACCATATATTTT
CDR3aa: CSASGQSSGNTIYF

j_gene: TRBJ1-2
abundance: NA
d_gene: NA
v_gene: TRBV6-5
CDR3nt: TGTGCCAGCAGTTCGGGTTCCCTCTATGGCTACACCTTC
CDR3aa: CASSSGSLYGYTF

j_gene: TRBJ1-5
abundance: NA
d_gene: NA
v_gene: TRBV30
CDR3nt: TGTGCCTGGAGTAACCCGGGGAACAATCAGCCCCAGCATTTT
CDR3aa: CAWSNPGNNQPQHF

j_gene: TRBJ2-3
abundance: NA
d_gene: NA
v_gene: TRBV6-1
CDR3nt: TGTGCCAGCAGTGAATCGAGGGGGATCACAGATACGCAGTATTTT
CDR3aa: CASSESRGITDTQYF

j_gene: TRBJ1-1
abundance: NA
d_gene: NA
v_gene: TRBV7-9
CDR3nt: TGTGCCAGCAGCTTAGCCCGGGATAACACTGAAGCTTTCTTT
CDR3aa: CASSLARDNTEAFF

j_gene: TRBJ2-1
abundance: NA
d_gene: NA
v_gene: TRBV4-3
CDR3nt: TGCGCCAGCAGCCACGAAGATTGCATGGTGGGTGGGTGCGGAATCTCCTACAATGAGCAGTTCTTC
CDR3aa: CASSHEDCMVGGCGISYNEQFF

j_gene: TRBJ1-2
abundance: NA
d_gene: NA
v_gene: TRBV6-5
CDR3nt: TGTGCCCATGGGGCGTCTATCTATGGCTACACCTTC
CDR3aa: CAHGASIYGYTF

j_gene: TRBJ1-1
abundance: NA
d_gene: NA
v_gene: TRBV3-1/TRBV3-2
CDR3nt: TGTGCCAGCAGCCAAGATTTAGGGGGCACTGAAGCTTTCTTT
CDR3aa: CASSQDLGGTEAFF

j_gene: TRBJ1-5
abundance: NA
d_gene: TRBD1
v_gene: TRBV7-8
CDR3nt: TGTGCCAGCAGCCCGACAGGGTACGGCAATCAGCCCCAGCATTTT
CDR3aa: CASSPTGYGNQPQHF

j_gene: TRBJ1-2
abundance: NA
d_gene: NA
v_gene: TRBV19
CDR3nt: TGTGCCAGTAGTGAGGCGGGGACGGTCTATGGCTACACCTTC
CDR3aa: CASSEAGTVYGYTF

j_gene: TRBJ1-5
abundance: NA
d_gene: NA
v_gene: TRBV30
CDR3nt: TGTGCCTGGAGTGGGACAGATGCCCAGCCCCAGCATTTT
CDR3aa: CAWSGTDAQPQHF

j_gene: TRBJ2-1
abundance: NA
d_gene: TRBD2
v_gene: TRBV5-1
CDR3nt: TGCGCCAGCAGCTTGGACGGGGGGTACACCAATGAGCAGTTCTTC
CDR3aa: CASSLDGGYTNEQFF

j_gene: TRBJ2-3
abundance: NA
d_gene: TRBD1
v_gene: TRBV7-9
CDR3nt: TGTGCCAGCAGCTTAGTGCAGGGGGCGCACAGCACGCAGTATTTT
CDR3aa: CASSLVQGAHSTQYF

j_gene: TRBJ2-3
abundance: NA
d_gene: NA
v_gene: TRBV6-5
CDR3nt: TGTGCCAGCAGGCGGGACCGCACAGATACGCAGTATTTT
CDR3aa: CASRRDRTDTQYF

j_gene: TRBJ2-7
abundance: NA
d_gene: NA
v_gene: TRBV15
CDR3nt: TGTGCCACCAGTTCTAGAGGGATCGACACCCGGGGAGCCGAGCAGTACTTC
CDR3aa: CATSSRGIDTRGAEQYF

j_gene: TRBJ1-1
abundance: NA
d_gene: NA
v_gene: TRBV5-1
CDR3nt: TGCGCCAGCAGCTTTTCGCAGGGTTCCACTGAAGCTTTCTTT
CDR3aa: CASSFSQGSTEAFF

j_gene: TRBJ2-5
abundance: NA
d_gene: NA
v_gene: TRBV30
CDR3nt: TGTGCCTGGAGTGGCGGGGGCCTCCAAGAGACCCAGTACTTC
CDR3aa: CAWSGGGLQETQYF

j_gene: TRBJ1-1
abundance: NA
d_gene: NA
v_gene: TRBV9
CDR3nt: TGTGCCAGCAGCGTAGACGGGAACACTGAAGCTTTCTTT
CDR3aa: CASSVDGNTEAFF

j_gene: TRBJ2-3
abundance: NA
d_gene: NA
v_gene: TRBV5-1
CDR3nt: TGCGCCAGCAGCTTGGGAGACAGAACAGATACGCAGTATTTT
CDR3aa: CASSLGDRTDTQYF

j_gene: TRBJ1-5
abundance: NA
d_gene: TRBD1
v_gene: TRBV7-2
CDR3nt: TGTGCCAGCAGCGGGTCCGGGACAGGGGCCCTTCCCCAGCATTTT
CDR3aa: CASSGSGTGALPQHF

j_gene: TRBJ1-2
abundance: NA
d_gene: NA
v_gene: TRBV3-1/TRBV3-2
CDR3nt: TGTGCCAGCAGCCAAGATGGGAGAGGGATTAACTATGGCTACACCTTC
CDR3aa: CASSQDGRGINYGYTF

j_gene: TRBJ2-6
abundance: many
d_gene: NA
v_gene: TRBV10-1
CDR3nt: TGCGCCAGCAGTGAAGACACCAACGTCCTGACTTTC
CDR3aa: CASSEDTNVLTF

j_gene: TRBJ2-4
abundance: once
d_gene: NA
v_gene: TRBV2
CDR3nt: TGTGCCAGCAGTTTAGAAAACATTCAGTACTTC
CDR3aa: CASSLENIQYF

j_gene: TRBJ1-5
abundance: NA
d_gene: NA
v_gene: TRBV13
CDR3nt: TGTGCCAGCAGCTTCCAGGGAAACGGAAATCAGCCCCAGCATTTT
CDR3aa: CASSFQGNGNQPQHF

j_gene: TRBJ2-3
abundance: NA
d_gene: NA
v_gene: TRBV23-1
CDR3nt: TGCGCCAGCAGTCAATCAACGGTCCAAGTTGAGACAGATACGCAGTATTTT
CDR3aa: CASSQSTVQVETDTQYF

j_gene: TRBJ1-1
abundance: NA
d_gene: NA
v_gene: TRBV7-2
CDR3nt: TGTGCCAGCGGAACTACACCGGGATCTGAAGCTTTCTTT
CDR3aa: CASGTTPGSEAFF

j_gene: TRBJ1-6
abundance: NA
d_gene: NA
v_gene: TRBV5-4
CDR3nt: TGTGCCAGCAGTCAGGCACCGGGACACGATAATTCACCCCTCCACTTT
CDR3aa: CASSQAPGHDNSPLHF

j_gene: TRBJ2-4
abundance: NA
d_gene: TRBD2
v_gene: TRBV29-1
CDR3nt: TGCAGCGTCGCGGGGGGGAGAACCGAAAACATTCAGTACTTC
CDR3aa: CSVAGGRTENIQYF

j_gene: TRBJ1-3
abundance: NA
d_gene: TRBD1
v_gene: TRBV9
CDR3nt: TGTGCCAGCAGCGTAGCCCGGACAGGGAGAAACACCATATATTTT
CDR3aa: CASSVARTGRNTIYF

j_gene: TRBJ1-1
abundance: NA
d_gene: TRBD1
v_gene: TRBV29-1
CDR3nt: TGCAGCGTTCTAGGGGGCGCGGGCACTGAAGCTTTCTTT
CDR3aa: CSVLGGAGTEAFF

j_gene: TRBJ1-1
abundance: NA
d_gene: NA
v_gene: TRBV10-3
CDR3nt: TGTGCCATCAGTGAGGCCGAACAGACCCATGAAGCTTTCTTT
CDR3aa: CAISEAEQTHEAFF

j_gene: TRBJ1-1
abundance: once
d_gene: NA
v_gene: TRBV2
CDR3nt: TGTGCCAGCAGATATCAGATGAACACTGAAGCTTTCTTT
CDR3aa: CASRYQMNTEAFF

j_gene: TRBJ2-3
abundance: NA
d_gene: TRBD1
v_gene: TRBV19
CDR3nt: TGTGCCAGTACCCTGGGACAGGGCACAGATACGCAGTATTTT
CDR3aa: CASTLGQGTDTQYF

j_gene: TRBJ1-1
abundance: NA
d_gene: NA
v_gene: TRBV4-1
CDR3nt: TGCGCCAGCAGCCAAGGTTGGGGGGGAAATGAAGCTTTCTTT
CDR3aa: CASSQGWGGNEAFF

j_gene: TRBJ2-7
abundance: NA
d_gene: TRBD2
v_gene: TRBV7-9
CDR3nt: TGTGCCAGCAGCTCTCGGGGGGGTGGCTACGAGCAGTACTTC
CDR3aa: CASSSRGGGYEQYF

j_gene: TRBJ1-1
abundance: NA
d_gene: TRBD1
v_gene: TRBV4-1
CDR3nt: TGCGCCAGCAGCCAGCCCGACAGGGTTTACACTGAAGCTTTCTTT
CDR3aa: CASSQPDRVYTEAFF

j_gene: TRBJ1-2
abundance: NA
d_gene: TRBD1
v_gene: TRBV6-2/TRBV6-3
CDR3nt: TGTGCCAGCAGCCCCACAGGGGACGCAAGGAGCCGCTATGGCTACACCTTC
CDR3aa: CASSPTGDARSRYGYTF

j_gene: TRBJ2-7
abundance: NA
d_gene: TRBD1
v_gene: TRBV24-1
CDR3nt: TGTGCCACCAGTGATCGAGGACAGGGGGCGAGGGACGAGCAGTACTTC
CDR3aa: CATSDRGQGARDEQYF

j_gene: TRBJ2-5
abundance: NA
d_gene: NA
v_gene: TRBV13
CDR3nt: TGTGCCAGCAGCTTACAGGGTTTGGGGGAGACCCAGTACTTC
CDR3aa: CASSLQGLGETQYF